This T cell receptor (beta chain) was found in a study of cytomegalovirus exposure and HLA in healthy donors (dated by TCRdb to about 2017). With respect to the entire study: A later analysis indicated that the roughly 120 validation repertoires were generated on the platform also employed for the 650 to 850 repertoires of the first cohort. The study aimed to test whether cataloging public T cell receptors could reveal signatures of past pathogen exposure. Besides the first cohort of around 670 subjects, a separate validation cohort made up of roughly 120 different subjects was used. To predict cytomegalovirus infection status, the study brought together high-throughput TCR immunosequencing, statistical association of individual TCRs with disease status, and machine learning.

Library prep was done by the immunoSEQ multiplex PCR assay. The paper's processing steps were these. To diagnose cytomegalovirus status from the catalog of TCR beta chain sequences, a statistical classification framework was built. As stored in TCRdb, this immuneACCESS dataset retains in-frame rearrangements with V and J assigned. A fraction of the clones does not appear; measured against another copy, unresolved V genes explain less than half of the discrepancy, and the remainder lacks a known reason. The DNA was the basis for D and trimming; V, J and clone size are from that table. Within this sample are around 94,000 clones, with about 95% of them counted one time only. The ten most abundant clones make up 0.89% of the sample. Here is what the overall study found, with its caveats: Three of the identified cytomegalovirus-associated TCR beta chains were confirmed in vitro to be specific for cytomegalovirus antigens. A later analysis had no HLA typing for the validation cohort, so co-occurrence there was scored across all 130 or so repertoires. In both the original and validation cohorts, the classifier was reported to diagnose cytomegalovirus status with high specificity and sensitivity. Most TCR sequences were seen in very few donors, while some public TCRs were found in many individuals. According to the authors, the approach could potentially be generalized to other disease states and immunological phenotypes. The study gave a list of more than 150 TCR beta chains associated with cytomegalovirus. Subsequent analysis determined that TCRs grouped into clusters in the first cohort also showed a tendency toward co-occurrence across the roughly 130 validation repertoires, and about 93% of cluster scores exceeded 0.

The donors were included in the validation cohort of 120 subjects, a group kept apart from the roughly 670-subject first cohort. As to this clone: No antigen is known for it. No base-level quality is on record; no much larger clone is a single base apart.

At the junction V is shortened by 2 bases and J by 5 bases, with 13 bases in between. CDR1 and CDR2, looked up from the germline V gene, are MNHEY and SVGAGI. The CDR3 goes from the cysteine to the phenylalanine over 14 residues. The read is trimmed to its CDR3 DNA, 42 bases read in frame from base 1. The rearranged segments are TRBV6-5 and TRBJ2-7; possibly the D gene is TRBD1, per 6 matching bases. The receptor was isolated from a woman between 18 and 29 years old in good health and CMV-seronegative. Sequencing was done on a sample of PBMCs. Read as DNA, the sequence is TGTGCCAGCAGTTACGTACAGGGCCGAAACGAGCAGTACTTC. Its translation is CASSYVQGRNEQYF.